These T cell receptor beta chains were read from a single sample in a study of cytomegalovirus exposure and HLA in healthy donors. Produced via immunoSEQ multiplex PCR; TCRdb's table is partial and in-frame only. The sample records around 95,000 clones, approximately 85% being singletons. The sample was PBMCs. The receptors were gathered from a man younger than 40 in good health and CMV-seropositive. The CDR3 runs from the conserved cysteine through the conserved F or W. A D gene is named only where the DNA matches it firmly. Some rows mark clone size as missing; the rest say once, few, many or name a class of expanded clone.

CASSLTSGRTYEQYF | TGCGCCAGCAGCTTGACTAGCGGGAGGACCTACGAGCAGTACTTC | TRBD2 | NA | TRBJ2-7 | TRBV5-1
CASSSLGTSGTYEQFF | TGTGCCAGCTCCAGTCTCGGGACTAGCGGGACATATGAGCAGTTCTTC | TRBD2 | NA | TRBJ2-1 | TRBV2
CASSFFSAASSYNEQFF | TGCGCCAGCAGCTTTTTTTCGGCGGCAAGCTCCTACAATGAGCAGTTCTTC | NA | NA | TRBJ2-1 | TRBV5-1
CASSPGGYNEQFF | TGTGCCAGCAGCCCGGGCGGGTACAATGAGCAGTTCTTC | NA | NA | TRBJ2-1 | TRBV7-6
CASSYRPTDPRSGANVLTF | TGTGCCAGTAGTTACCGCCCGACAGACCCTAGGTCTGGGGCCAACGTCCTGACTTTC | NA | NA | TRBJ2-6 | TRBV19
CASRSGTGSQPQHF | TGTGCCAGCAGGTCCGGGACAGGGAGTCAGCCCCAGCATTTT | TRBD1 | NA | TRBJ1-5 | TRBV28
CSPGISYGYTF | TGCAGTCCCGGTATTAGTTATGGCTACACCTTC | NA | NA | TRBJ1-2 | TRBV20-1
CVSSAPSRGAGTDTQYF | TGTGTCAGCAGCGCTCCGTCCCGGGGGGCTGGCACAGATACGCAGTATTTT | NA | once | TRBJ2-3 | TRBV2
CASSSTGQGVSGANVLTF | TGTGCCAGCAGCAGTACGGGACAGGGCGTCTCTGGGGCCAACGTCCTGACTTTC | TRBD1 | NA | TRBJ2-6 | TRBV2
CSVLLGDTQYF | TGCAGCGTCCTGCTAGGAGATACGCAGTATTTT | NA | NA | TRBJ2-3 | TRBV29-1
CASRPTAPETQYF | TGTGCCAGCAGGCCGACAGCTCCCGAGACCCAGTACTTC | NA | NA | TRBJ2-5 | TRBV6-5
CASSLGLTSGNNEQFF | TGTGCCAGCAGCTTGGGTTTGACTAGCGGGAACAATGAGCAGTTCTTC | TRBD2 | NA | TRBJ2-1 | TRBV5-6
CASSFRPRAGNYGYTF | TGTGCCAGCAGCTTCAGACCCCGGGCGGGGAACTATGGCTACACCTTC | NA | NA | TRBJ1-2 | TRBV7-8
CASRGESGNTIYF | TGTGCCAGCAGAGGGGAATCTGGAAACACCATATATTTT | NA | few | TRBJ1-3 | TRBV6-6
CASSGARERGETQYF | TGCGCCAGCAGCGGGGCGCGGGAGCGAGGGGAGACCCAGTACTTC | TRBD2 | NA | TRBJ2-5 | TRBV5-1
CASSQSNSGLTYEQYF | TGTGCCAGCAGCCAAAGCAATAGCGGGCTAACCTACGAGCAGTACTTC | TRBD2 | NA | TRBJ2-7 | TRBV4-2
CASSIGTAEYGYTF | TGTGCCAGCAGCATAGGGACTGCGGAGTATGGCTACACCTTC | NA | NA | TRBJ1-2 | TRBV7-9
CSVDMTGSNQPQHF | TGCAGCGTTGATATGACGGGAAGCAATCAGCCCCAGCATTTT | NA | NA | TRBJ1-5 | TRBV29-1
CAISTDSSNQPQHF | TGTGCCATCAGTACGGACAGTAGCAATCAGCCCCAGCATTTT | NA | once | TRBJ1-5 | TRBV10-3
CASKVSGRETQYF | TGTGCCAGTAAGGTATCGGGAAGAGAGACCCAGTACTTC | NA | few | TRBJ2-5 | TRBV19
CAISVNDRSSGKNTDTQYF | TGTGCCATCAGTGTTAATGATCGTTCTAGCGGGAAGAACACAGATACGCAGTATTTT | TRBD2 | NA | TRBJ2-3 | TRBV10-3
CASSSGPGQGSGLEAFF | TGTGCCAGCAGCTCCGGCCCGGGACAGGGCAGCGGGCTGGAAGCTTTCTTT | TRBD1 | NA | TRBJ1-1 | TRBV5-4
CASRVGQGSYEQYF | TGCGCCAGCAGGGTAGGGCAGGGCTCCTACGAGCAGTACTTC | NA | NA | TRBJ2-7 | TRBV10-2
CASSGGRADTQYF | TGTGCCAGCTCCGGCGGGAGGGCGGATACGCAGTATTTT | TRBD2 | NA | TRBJ2-3 | TRBV5-6
CAWSVLGSGNTIYF | TGTGCCTGGAGTGTACTAGGGTCTGGAAACACCATATATTTT | NA | NA | TRBJ1-3 | TRBV30
CASSRSRGGSGEAFF | TGTGCCAGCAGCCGCTCCCGAGGGGGCTCAGGTGAAGCTTTCTTT | TRBD1 | NA | TRBJ1-1 | TRBV4-2
CASSLYSGASSGYTF | TGTGCCAGCAGCTTATACTCAGGGGCAAGTTCTGGCTACACCTTC | NA | NA | TRBJ1-2 | TRBV11-2
CASSLDGLSGANVLTF | TGTGCCAGCAGCTTAGATGGGCTCTCTGGGGCCAACGTCCTGACTTTC | NA | NA | TRBJ2-6 | TRBV7-9
CASTPIGGPYEQYF | TGTGCCAGCACCCCTATAGGGGGCCCCTACGAGCAGTACTTC | TRBD1 | NA | TRBJ2-7 | TRBV27
CASSSQGTNEKLFF | TGCGCCAGCAGCAGCCAGGGGACTAATGAAAAACTGTTTTTT | NA | NA | TRBJ1-4 | TRBV5-1
CAIKLGENTEAFF | TGTGCCATCAAGCTGGGCGAGAACACTGAAGCTTTCTTT | NA | few | TRBJ1-1 | TRBV10-3
CASSLGQSGYEQYF | TGTGCCAGCAGCTTAGGACAGTCAGGCTACGAGCAGTACTTC | NA | once | TRBJ2-7 | TRBV7-7
CASSPVTTSSYNSPLHF | TGTGCCAGCTCACCGGTAACCACTTCCTCCTATAATTCACCCCTCCACTTT | NA | NA | TRBJ1-6 | TRBV18
CASSTGQSRGNQPQHF | TGTGCCAGTAGTACGGGACAGTCCCGGGGCAATCAGCCCCAGCATTTT | TRBD1 | NA | TRBJ1-5 | TRBV19
CAVERMNTEAFF | TGTGCCGTGGAGAGGATGAACACTGAAGCTTTCTTT | NA | NA | TRBJ1-1 | TRBV28
CASSQDQVREQYF | TGTGCCAGCAGCCAAGATCAAGTTAGAGAGCAGTACTTC | NA | NA | TRBJ2-7 | TRBV4-2
CASSLGPTGNQPQHF | TGTGCCAGCAGCTTAGGGCCAACGGGGAATCAGCCCCAGCATTTT | NA | few | TRBJ1-5 | TRBV7-9
CASSLLGVGNQPQHF | TGTGCCAGCAGTTTATTAGGGGTGGGAAATCAGCCCCAGCATTTT | NA | NA | TRBJ1-5 | TRBV28
CAISLGLAGESRNEQFF | TGTGCCATCTCACTCGGACTAGCGGGAGAGTCACGGAATGAGCAGTTCTTC | TRBD2 | NA | TRBJ2-1 | TRBV10-3
CASSLAVDEKLFF | TGCGCCAGCAGCTTGGCCGTCGATGAAAAACTGTTTTTT | NA | once | TRBJ1-4 | TRBV5-1